A single sample is the source of the 24 T cell receptor beta chains below, sequenced in a study of cytotoxic CD8 clonotypes in ibrutinib-treated CLL. Sequenced by immunoSEQ multiplex PCR; TCRdb stores in-frame clones only, minus some. Among about 140,000 clones listed, around three quarters were seen once. Sequencing was performed on PBMCs, taken after 12 months of ibrutinib treatment. These receptors were taken from a human donor with chronic lymphocytic leukemia.

The sample holds a few counts of this clone. As DNA, the CDR3 is TGTGCCAGCTCACCCCAAGACAGCATGAACACTGAAGCTTTCTTT. This translates into CASSPQDSMNTEAFF. The J gene is TRBJ1-1, the V gene TRBV18; D possibly corresponds to TRBD1 (5 bases). V was pared by 3 bases and J by 0 bases, with 11 bases between. Germline-derived CDR1 and CDR2 are KGHSH and LQKENI. This CDR3 has 15 amino acids.

V is TRBV7-9 and J is TRBJ1-5, with 7 bases fitting TRBD1. The CDR3 consists of 13 residues. Trimming at V came to 5 bases and at J to 7 bases, leaving 5 bases not matched to a gene. Germline CDR1 and CDR2: SEHNR and FQNEAQ (reference sequence). The CDR3 nucleotides are TGTGCCAGCAGCCCAGGGACAGTACAGCCCCAGCATTTT. Translating it yields CASSPGTVQPQHF.

The CDR3 DNA follows: TGCGCCAGCAGCCAAGGACTAGCGGGAGGGATCTACAATGAGCAGTTCTTC. It encodes CASSQGLAGGIYNEQFF. The chain employs TRBV4-1 and TRBJ2-1, with 14 bases fitting TRBD2. Looked up from germline, CDR1 is MGHRA and CDR2 is YSYEKL. With V trimmed by 1 base and J by 3 bases, 2 bases remained unmatched. This CDR3 comprises 17 residues.

This rearrangement joins TRBV29-1 to TRBJ1-5, with TRBD1 matching over 8 bases. V gave up 0 bases and J gave up 7 bases; unmatched junction bases: 8. CDR1 and CDR2 (germline): SQVTM, ANQGSEA. This CDR3 has 15 amino acids. In DNA, the CDR3 is TGCAGCGTTGAAGATGGCGGACAGGGTGGCCAGCCCCAGCATTTT. Amino acids: CSVEDGGQGGQPQHF.

This rearrangement joins TRBV4-3 to TRBJ1-4; D unclear. CDR3 length equals 15 residues. CDR1 and CDR2 (germline): LGHNA, YSLEER. V lost 2 bases and J lost 0, with 7 bases in between. The CDR3 DNA follows: TGCGCCAGCAGCCAATACAGTGCAACTAATGAAAAACTGTTTTTT. Encoded protein: CASSQYSATNEKLFF.

The chain combines TRBV25-1 with TRBJ1-4, with 7 positions matching TRBD1. The length of the CDR3 is 14 residues. Losses at the gene ends were 1 base for V and 7 bases for J; bases not matched to a gene: 3. Germline CDR1 and CDR2: MGHDK and SYGVNS. The CDR3 DNA reads TGTGCCAGCAGTGAATTGTCAGGGGGTGAAAAACTGTTTTTT. Translated, it gives CASSELSGGEKLFF.

This clone was seen more than once but under ten times. The gene calls are TRBV30 and TRBJ1-1; 7 bases line up with TRBD1. V shed 2 bases, J shed 5 bases, and the junction held 8 bases outside the gene matches. CDR1 is GTSNPN and CDR2 is SVGIG in the germline V gene (reference sequence). The CDR3 is 14 residues long. The CDR3 nucleotides are TGTGCCTGGAGTCACACAGGGGTCAGGACTGAAGCTTTCTTT. Translating gives CAWSHTGVRTEAFF.

This chain links TRBV5-4 with TRBJ1-3; possibly TRBD1 for D (6 bases). Trimming pared 3 bases from V and 0 bases from J, leaving 7 bases between. The germline gives CDR1 SGHNT, CDR2 YYREEE (reference sequence). The CDR3 is made up of 14 amino acids. In DNA form, the CDR3 reads TGTGCCAGCAGCTCACAGGGCTCTGGAAACACCATATATTTT. Its translation: CASSSQGSGNTIYF.

This clone has only one observation. The V call is TRBV6-4, the J call TRBJ2-2; no firm D call. Germline V lookup: CDR1 MRHNA, CDR2 SNTAGT. Trimming took off 6 bases at V and 6 bases at J, with 14 bases between the two ends. This CDR3 is built from 14 residues. The CDR3 reads CASSKSRDAGELFF. CDR3 bases: TGTGCCAGCAGCAAGTCAAGGGATGCCGGGGAGCTGTTTTTT.

The chain uses TRBV6-5 and TRBJ2-7, with 10 nucleotides matching TRBD1. The junction had 8 bases not matched to a gene; V was cut back by 2 bases and J by 4 bases. In germline, CDR1 is MNHEY, CDR2 SVGAGI. There are 16 residues in the CDR3. In nucleotides, the CDR3 is TGTGCCAGCAGTTACAGCTTGACAGGGGGCCGTTACGAGCAGTACTTC. Its protein product is CASSYSLTGGRYEQYF.

J is TRBJ2-7 and V is TRBV21-1; the listed D gene, TRBD1, was not tested against the DNA. TRBV21-1 is termed a pseudogene. This CDR3 comprises 15 residues. The CDR3 DNA reads as TGTGCCAGCAGCTACGACGGGACAGGGGTCCACGAGCAGTACTTC. Translated: CASSYDGTGVHEQYF.

This rearrangement joins TRBV20-1 to TRBJ1-2, with unresolved D. This CDR3 has 10 residues. Germline loops: CDR1 DFQATT, CDR2 SNEGSKA (reference sequence). V shed 3 bases and J shed 13 bases, with 12 bases lying between them. The CDR3 nucleotides are TGCAGTGCTAGGAATCCAAGGGCCACCTTC. Amino acid sequence: CSARNPRATF.

This chain joins TRBV18 and TRBJ2-1, with 9 bases that match TRBD2. With V trimmed by 2 bases and J by 5 bases, 1 base remained unmatched. CDR1 is KGHSH, CDR2 LQKENI, per germline. This CDR3 comprises 14 residues. Written as DNA, the CDR3 is TGTGCCAGCTCACCATCTAGCGGGAACAATGAGCAGTTCTTC. It encodes CASSPSSGNNEQFF.

The chain recombines TRBV30 with TRBJ1-3; no reliable D call. Germline V gene sequence: CDR1 GTSNPN, CDR2 SVGIG (reference sequence). V was pared by 7 bases and J by 3 bases, with 16 bases between. The CDR3 is 14 residues long. The chain's CDR3 is CASPGASRGNTIYF. The CDR3, as DNA: TGTGCCTCACCTGGAGCTTCCCGTGGAAACACCATATATTTT.

V is TRBV4-1 and J is TRBJ1-3, with D possibly matching TRBD1 (6 bases). CDR3 size: 15 residues. In germline, CDR1 is MGHRA, CDR2 YSYEKL. Trimming shortened V by 4 bases and J by 0 bases, and 10 bases separated the two germline ends. In DNA, the CDR3 is TGCGCCAGCAGCCTTGGACAGAGCTCTGGAAACACCATATATTTT. This sequence encodes CASSLGQSSGNTIYF.

The chain has TRBV6-1 and TRBJ2-7; 7 bases fit TRBD1. CDR1 is MNHNS, CDR2 SASEGT, per germline. This CDR3 comprises 15 residues. Trimming cost V 0 bases and J 3 bases; bases outside gene matches: 5. The CDR3 region has the DNA TGTGCCAGCAGTGAAGCCCCGGGACAGATCTACGAGCAGTACTTC. Protein: CASSEAPGQIYEQYF.

This sequence joins TRBV25-1 and TRBJ2-7; maybe TRBD2 (6 bases). The germline V gene encodes CDR1 MGHDK and CDR2 SYGVNS. Trimming took 2 bases from V and 4 from J, leaving 18 bases between them. CDR3 length equals 16 residues. In DNA, the CDR3 is TGTGCCAGCAGTGAAGATGGGCGGGGCGGGTGGTACGAGCAGTACTTC. The encoded protein is CASSEDGRGGWYEQYF.

V usage is TRBV6-4 and J usage is TRBJ2-1, with 10 bases aligning to TRBD2. Losses at the gene ends were 7 bases for V and 7 bases for J; bases not matched to a gene: 13. Per the germline V gene, CDR1 is MRHNA and CDR2 is SNTAGT. The CDR3 is 16 residues long. The CDR3 loop is CASTLFTSGTRNEQFF. The CDR3 DNA follows: TGTGCCAGCACTCTCTTCACTAGCGGGACAAGGAATGAGCAGTTCTTC.

This clone has just a few counts. J is TRBJ1-1 and V is TRBV18, with D uncertain. This CDR3 has 14 amino acids. V lost 3 bases to trimming and J lost 2 bases, with 10 bases between them. Germline CDR1 KGHSH, CDR2 LQKENI. CDR3 nucleotide sequence: TGTGCCAGCTCACCGTGGCGGACTAACACTGAAGCTTTCTTT. It yields the protein CASSPWRTNTEAFF.

This chain connects TRBV19 to TRBJ1-2; maybe TRBD1 (5 bases). Germline V CDR1 and CDR2: LNHDA, SQIVND (reference sequence). This CDR3 has 15 residues. Trimming left V 6 bases short and J 10 bases short, with 24 bases between. In nucleotides, the CDR3 is TGTGCCAGTAGCCCACGGGGCCGGACACAGGCGAACTACACCTTC. Translation gives CASSPRGRTQANYTF.

The chain recombines TRBV19 with TRBJ1-4; D is unresolved. Germline values: CDR1 LNHDA, CDR2 SQIVND (reference sequence). The CDR3 extends over 15 amino acids. Trimming pared 6 bases from V and 5 bases from J, leaving 16 bases between. The CDR3 DNA reads TGTGCCAGTAGGACCCCGCAATCTGGAAATGAAAAACTGTTTTTT. The encoded protein is CASRTPQSGNEKLFF.

The CDR3 protein is CASSPRLNEQFF. CDR3 bases: TGTGCCAGCAGCCCGCGGTTAAATGAGCAGTTCTTC. This chain joins TRBV5-4 and TRBJ2-1; D call uncertain. The CDR3 extends over 12 amino acids. Germline V gene lookup returns CDR1 SGHNT and CDR2 YYREEE (reference sequence). Between the trimmed V and J ends, which lost 4 bases and 7 bases, there was a span of 9 bases.

The J gene is TRBJ1-4, the V gene TRBV7-9; 8 positions agree with TRBD1. Germline V gives CDR1 SEHNR, CDR2 FQNEAQ (reference sequence). The CDR3 runs 17 residues. The V gene end was trimmed by 5 bases and the J gene end by 4 bases; junction bases not matched to a gene: 12. CDR3 sequence reads: CASSAPPDRGGNEKLFF. CDR3 DNA: TGTGCCAGCAGCGCCCCCCCTGACAGGGGAGGTAATGAAAAACTGTTTTTT. Using reference TRBV7-9 and TRBJ1-4 for the parts outside the CDR3, the full variable domain is DTGVSQNPRHKITKRGQNVTFRCDPISEHNRLYWYRQTLGQGPEFLTYFQNEAQLEKSRLLSDRFSAERPKGSFSTLEIQRTEQGDSAMYLCASSAPPDRGGNEKLFFGSGTQLSVL.

The rearrangement joins TRBV18 to TRBJ2-7, with 9 nucleotides matching TRBD1. This CDR3 spans 15 amino acids. CDR1 is KGHSH, CDR2 LQKENI, per germline. V trimming: 1 base; J trimming: 4 bases; junction bases outside the gene matches: 5. The CDR3 sequence: CASSPRDRVGYEQYF. The CDR3 region has the DNA TGTGCCAGCTCACCACGGGACAGGGTGGGTTACGAGCAGTACTTC.